What follows is one TCR beta chain and its context. Its antigen remains unknown. Clones were read by immunoSEQ multiplex PCR, and TCRdb kept only the in-frame ones, dropping some. The table has 60,000 to 80,000 clones, 70% to 75% seen once. Isolating CD4+ T cells followed about 11 days of culture. Participants were vaccinated with two doses of either the BNT162b2 or mRNA-1273 vaccine. The sample comes from a study of vaccination effects on CD4 cells after COVID-19. Study background: Ahead of sequencing, the ViraFEST assay grew antigen-specific CD4+ T cells using viral peptide pools.

Germline lookup yields CDR1 MGHDK and CDR2 SYGVNS. CDR3 length: 15 amino acids. V was clipped by 3 bases and J by 4 bases, with 15 bases between them. The chain combines TRBV25-1 with TRBJ1-2, with a possible D match to TRBD1 (5 bases). The sequences come from CD4+ T cells from PBMCs cultured without peptide, collected after COVID-19 vaccination. This TCR derives from a human donor who received a COVID-19 vaccine. Here the CDR3 DNA reads TGTGCCAGCAGTGACCTCGGGGCAGAAAGCTATGGCTACACCTTC. Translated, it gives CASSDLGAESYGYTF.